This is a list of T cell receptor beta chains from one sample in a study of T cell repertoires in cytomegalovirus infection. TCRdb fed the reads into MiXCR, producing one record per CDR3 protein. The data hold about 300,000 distinct CDR3 sequences, with around 9.1% observed a single time. Sequencing was done on a sample of PBMCs. All receptors derive from a human donor in good health (CMV status not recorded). Some clones in this sample may be carry-over from other donors' samples. CDR3s leave out the opening cysteine and the closing phenylalanine or tryptophan. A D gene is named only where the DNA matches it firmly.

V	D	CDR3
TRBV4-1	-	ASSRHGTEAF
TRBV29-1	-	SVAQGGTEAF
TRBV7-2	-	ASSSGPGIYGYT
TRBV7-8	-	ASSLGSSREQF
TRBV29-1	TRBD1	SASGQTSSIGYT
TRBV7-2	-	ASSLAPRETQY
TRBV19	TRBD1	ASSQRDSVTTHEQY
TRBV28	-	AHMQGPNTGELF
TRBV15	TRBD1	ATKPQGARNEQF
TRBV19	TRBD1	ASTIDRVGNYGYT
TRBV6-6	-	ASSYPGAVQETQY
TRBV14	-	ASSQERREQGNTEAF
TRBV7-9	TRBD1	ASSLSGTEQETQY
TRBV5-1	-	ASSLVSPPYEQY
TRBV12-3/TRBV12-4	-	ASSLGGASGNTIY
TRBV20-1	-	SARDQSGRTGYNEQF
TRBV6-6	-	ASSIDWRSGELF
TRBV7-6	-	ASSLAGTNTGELF
TRBV12-3/TRBV12-4	-	ASSGVSSYEQY
TRBV4-3	TRBD1	ASSLPDRDRNEQF
TRBV18	-	ASSPDRGANVLT
TRBV28	TRBD2	ASTSGGADTGELF
TRBV29-1	TRBD1	SIGQGQSTDTQY
TRBV12-3/TRBV12-4	TRBD1	ASSHPGQGVSNSYNEQF
TRBV7-9	TRBD1	ASSPGQGRAKNIQY
TRBV12-3/TRBV12-4	TRBD2	ASSFAGGLSDEQF
TRBV5-6	-	ASSLIGTDLTGELF
TRBV7-2	TRBD1	ASSSSGQGYGYT
TRBV7-2	TRBD1	ASSFTGGGNTIY
TRBV3-1	-	ASSLWTNSGNTIY
TRBV5-4	TRBD1	ASSLGSRTGSTDTQY
TRBV20-1	-	SARVEVGNTIY
TRBV28	-	ASSTLRSVQETQY
TRBV6-6	-	ASRLGVGGKSYEQY
TRBV18	-	ASSQGSVNTEAF
TRBV12-3/TRBV12-4	TRBD1	ASSFRQGMSGYT
TRBV7-9	-	ASSSHPPRIINSYEQY
TRBV20-1	TRBD1	SARSQQGVTITETQY
TRBV12-3/TRBV12-4	TRBD2	ASLAGAPYNEQF
TRBV29-1	-	SVEVESSYEQY